This TCR beta chain was sequenced in a study of Ad26.COV2.S vaccination and SARS-CoV-2 variants. Stated treatment: around 19 received Ad26.COV2.S at low or high dose, single or two shots; several received placebo; per-sample allocation not given. All samples were drawn on day 63, counting from the first vaccine or placebo injection. The CDR3 runs to 12 residues. Deletions cut 8 bases from V and 4 bases from J, with 12 bases between. Germline values: CDR1 SGHDN, CDR2 FVKESK. TCRdb's copy holds only in-frame clones and misses some; the assay was immunoSEQ multiplex PCR. The sample consists of 450,000 to 550,000 clones, roughly 89% of them appearing once.

The receptor was derived from a person aged 18 to 65 who received the Ad26.COV2.S COVID-19 vaccine or a placebo. Sequences were derived from peripheral blood, sampled in a trial of Ad26.COV2.S vaccine versus placebo. The gene calls are TRBV14 and TRBJ2-7, with D perhaps TRBD2 (6 bases). The CDR3 sequence is CASGAGRYEQYF. CDR3 DNA sequence: TGTGCCAGCGGCGCAGGGAGGTACGAGCAGTACTTC.